This TCR beta chain appears in the sequencing data of a study of CD8+CD57+ T cells in acquired aplastic anemia. CDR3 and TCR beta VDJ profiling relied on genomic DNA as the template. TCRdb fed the reads into MiXCR, producing one record per CDR3 protein. The repertoire holds about 190,000 distinct CDR3 sequences, with over 60% as singletons. The V gene lost 5 bases and the J gene lost 0 bases, with 24 bases spanning the gap. This CDR3 comprises 19 residues. The germline gives CDR1 SGHTA, CDR2 FQGNSA. The V gene is TRBV7-2, the J gene TRBJ2-3; the D gene could be TRBD1 or TRBD2 (6 bases each). This TCR was sampled from a human donor with severe aplastic anemia or a healthy control (not recorded which). Specimen: sorted CD4+, CD8+, or CD8+CD57+ T cells (not recorded which) from PBMCs. DNA of the CDR3: TGTGCCAGCAGCCATCCCCGGGGGCCCTCCAAACCTAGCACAGATACGCAGTATTTT. Its translation is CASSHPRGPSKPSTDTQYF. Full variable domain (missing parts from reference TRBV7-2 and TRBJ2-3): GAGVSQSPSNKVTEKGKDVELRCDPISGHTALYWYRQSLGQGLEFLIYFQGNSAPDKSGLPSDRFSAERTGGSVSTLTIQRTQQEDSAVYLCASSHPRGPSKPSTDTQYFGPGTRLTVL.